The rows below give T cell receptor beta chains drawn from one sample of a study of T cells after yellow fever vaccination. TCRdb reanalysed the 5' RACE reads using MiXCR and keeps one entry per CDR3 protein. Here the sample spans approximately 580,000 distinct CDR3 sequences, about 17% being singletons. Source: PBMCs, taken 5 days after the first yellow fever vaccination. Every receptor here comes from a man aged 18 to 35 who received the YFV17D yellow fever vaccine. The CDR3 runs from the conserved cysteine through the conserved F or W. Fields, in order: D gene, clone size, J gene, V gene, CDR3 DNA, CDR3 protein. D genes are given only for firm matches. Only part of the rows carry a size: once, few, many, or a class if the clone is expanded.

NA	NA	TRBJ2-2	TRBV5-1	TGCGCCAGCAGATACGGCGGGACACTTACGAACACCGGGGAGCTGTTTTTT	CASRYGGTLTNTGELFF
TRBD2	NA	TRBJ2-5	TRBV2	TGTGCCAGCAGTGGACCAGCGGGGGCCCAAGAGACCCAGTACTTC	CASSGPAGAQETQYF
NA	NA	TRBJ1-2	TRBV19	TGTGCCAGTGGATATCCCCTGGGGGGGAATGGCTACACCTTC	CASGYPLGGNGYTF
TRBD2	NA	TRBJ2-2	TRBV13	TGTACCATCAGTCTCCTATTAGCGGGGGGCCCGTACACCGGGGAGCTGTTTTTT	CTISLLLAGGPYTGELFF
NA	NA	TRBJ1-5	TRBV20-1	TGCAGTGCTAGGGGGGAGAAAGATCAGCCCCAGCATTTT	CSARGEKDQPQHF
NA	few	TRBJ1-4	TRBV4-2	TGTGCCAGCAGCCAGGTCACGCAAGATGAAAAACTGTTTTTT	CASSQVTQDEKLFF
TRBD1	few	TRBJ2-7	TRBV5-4	TGTGCCAGCAGCAATACTCGGACAGGGAACTCCTACGAGCAGTACTTC	CASSNTRTGNSYEQYF
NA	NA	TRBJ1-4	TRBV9	TGTGCCAGCAGCCCCACGGGGGCGGACAATGAAAAACTGTTTTTT	CASSPTGADNEKLFF
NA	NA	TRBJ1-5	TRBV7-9	TGTGCCAGCAGCTTAGACGAGCTCCAGCCCCAGCATTTT	CASSLDELQPQHF
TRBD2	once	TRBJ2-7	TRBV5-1	TGCGCCAGCAGCCCGCCTCGGGAGGGACACCCGGGCAACGAGCAGTACTTC	CASSPPREGHPGNEQYF
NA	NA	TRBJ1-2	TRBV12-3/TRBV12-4	TGTGCCAGCAGTTTCTTGGGGGGGGACTATGGCTACACCTTC	CASSFLGGDYGYTF
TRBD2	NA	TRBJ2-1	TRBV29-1	TGCAGCGTTGCAATGGGGGGGACGTACAATGAGCAGTTCTTC	CSVAMGGTYNEQFF
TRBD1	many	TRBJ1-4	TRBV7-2	TGTGCCAGCAGCTCCAGGGGTGGGATGGGACAGAAACTGTTTTTT	CASSSRGGMGQKLFF
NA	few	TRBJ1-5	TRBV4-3	TGCGCCAGCAGCCAAGATTTAGGCAGTTATAGCAATCAGCCCCAGCATTTT	CASSQDLGSYSNQPQHF
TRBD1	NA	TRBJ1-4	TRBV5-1	TGCGCCAGCAGCGGGACAGCTACTTCTAATGAAAAACTGTTTTTT	CASSGTATSNEKLFF
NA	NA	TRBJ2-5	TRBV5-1	TGCGCCAGCAGCTCTGGGGTTGCAGAGCAAGAGACCCAGTACTTC	CASSSGVAEQETQYF
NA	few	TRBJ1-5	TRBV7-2	TGTGCCAGCAGCTTAGGAGATGGATATAGCAATCAGCCCCAGCATTTT	CASSLGDGYSNQPQHF
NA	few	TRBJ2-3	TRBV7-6	TGTGCCAGCAGCCGCGGGGTAGCGGATACAGATACGCAGTATTTT	CASSRGVADTDTQYF
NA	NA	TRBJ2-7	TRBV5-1	TGCGCCAGCAGCTTGAGGTTTGGACAGCTGAGCTCCTACGAGCAGTACTTC	CASSLRFGQLSSYEQYF
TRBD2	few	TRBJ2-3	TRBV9	TGTGCCAGCAGCGTAGTGAGCGGGGGGGGCACAGATACGCAGTATTTT	CASSVVSGGGTDTQYF
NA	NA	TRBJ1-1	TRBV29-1	TGCAGCGCTTGGGCCCGAACGGGGAACACTGAAGCTTTCTTT	CSAWARTGNTEAFF
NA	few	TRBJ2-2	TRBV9	TGTGCCAGCAGCGACCCAGGGTCTGAGGGCGGGGAGCTGTTTTTT	CASSDPGSEGGELFF
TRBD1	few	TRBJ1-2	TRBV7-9	TGTGCCAGCAGCTTAGTCGGGGGACAGGGCCGCTACACCTTC	CASSLVGGQGRYTF
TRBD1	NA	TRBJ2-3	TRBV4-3	TGCGCCAGCAGCCGGGAGACAGGGGGCCGATATACGCAGTATTTT	CASSRETGGRYTQYF
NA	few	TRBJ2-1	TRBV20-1	TGCAGTGCAGGCAGGGTTTATGAGCAGTTCTTC	CSAGRVYEQFF
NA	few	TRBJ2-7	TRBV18	TGTGCCAGCTCACCCTCCCCCTACGAGCAGTACTTC	CASSPSPYEQYF
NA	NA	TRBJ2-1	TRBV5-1	TGCGCCAGCAGCTTGTGGCAGGGCAATGAGCAGTTCTTC	CASSLWQGNEQFF
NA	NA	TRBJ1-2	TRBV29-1	TGCAGGATACAGGGAGAGGAGGGCTACACCTTC	CRIQGEEGYTF
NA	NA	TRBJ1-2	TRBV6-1	TGTGCCAGCAGTGAACTGACTCCCGGGACACCATCACGGAACTATGGCTACACCTTC	CASSELTPGTPSRNYGYTF
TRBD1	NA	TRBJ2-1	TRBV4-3	TGCGCCAGCAGCCAAGCCTACCGACAGGGCAGTAATGAGCAGTTCTTC	CASSQAYRQGSNEQFF
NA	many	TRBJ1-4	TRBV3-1	TGTGCCAGCAGCCCTTCACAGGAGAGGCAAAAACTGTTTTTT	CASSPSQERQKLFF
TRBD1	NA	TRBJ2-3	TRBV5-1	TGCGCCAGCGGCTCGGGGACAGTTAACACAGATACGCAGTATTTT	CASGSGTVNTDTQYF
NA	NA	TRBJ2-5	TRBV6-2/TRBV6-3	TGTGCCAGTCAGGGTCTGGGCGAGACCCAGTACTTC	CASQGLGETQYF
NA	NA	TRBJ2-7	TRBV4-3	TGCGCCAGCAGCCAAGAAATAGGGGACTACGAGCAGTACTTC	CASSQEIGDYEQYF
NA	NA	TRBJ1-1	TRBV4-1	TGCGCCAGCAGCCAAGATACCTCTATAGGACAGAAACACGGGTTTGAAGCTTTCTTT	CASSQDTSIGQKHGFEAFF
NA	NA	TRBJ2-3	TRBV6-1	TGTGCCAGCAGTGTCGGATCAGCTACGCAGTATTTT	CASSVGSATQYF
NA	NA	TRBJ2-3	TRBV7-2	TGTGCCAGCAGCTCAACGAGCACGGCCGGCACAGATACGCAGTATTTT	CASSSTSTAGTDTQYF
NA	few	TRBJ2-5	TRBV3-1	TGTGCCAGCAGCCTCTACCGGGATGGTGAGACCCAGTACTTC	CASSLYRDGETQYF
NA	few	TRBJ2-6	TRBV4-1	TGCGCCAGCAGCCAAGTGATGTTCGGGTCTGGGGCCAACGTCCTGACTTTC	CASSQVMFGSGANVLTF
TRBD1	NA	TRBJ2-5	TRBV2	TGTGCCAGCACCTTGACGACAGGGCGGCAAGAGACCCAGTACTTC	CASTLTTGRQETQYF
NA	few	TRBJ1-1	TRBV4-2	TGTGCCAGCAGCCAAGGGGGAGTGCCTGAAGCTTTCTTT	CASSQGGVPEAFF
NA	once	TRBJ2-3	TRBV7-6	TGTGCCAGCAGCACCGCCAGACAGAGCCCCACAGATACGCAGTATTTT	CASSTARQSPTDTQYF
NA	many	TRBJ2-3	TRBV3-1	TGTGCCAGCAGCCCAAGAGGGACAGATACGCAGTATTTT	CASSPRGTDTQYF
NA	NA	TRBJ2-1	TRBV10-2	TGCGCCAGCAGTGAGTCGGAAGGAGGCAATGAGCAGTTCTTC	CASSESEGGNEQFF
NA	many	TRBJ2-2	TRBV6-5	TGTGCCAGCAGTTACGTCATGAATACCGGGGAGCTGTTTTTT	CASSYVMNTGELFF
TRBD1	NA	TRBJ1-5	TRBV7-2	TGTGCCAGCAGTGACAGGGTCAATCAGCCCCAGCATTTT	CASSDRVNQPQHF
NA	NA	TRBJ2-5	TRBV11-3	TGTGCCAGCAGTACCCCACCCCAGAGATTTGAAGAGACCCAGTACTTC	CASSTPPQRFEETQYF
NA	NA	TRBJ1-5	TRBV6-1	TGTGCCAGCAGACCGCTCGCCAGGGGCAGTCAGCCCCAGCATTTT	CASRPLARGSQPQHF
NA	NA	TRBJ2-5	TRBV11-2	TGTGCCAGCAGCCCGACCGGCAGGTACCAAGAGACCCAGTACTTC	CASSPTGRYQETQYF
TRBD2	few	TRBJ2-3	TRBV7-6	TGTGCCAGCAGCTTATCTAGCGGGGTCGCAGATACGCAGTATTTT	CASSLSSGVADTQYF
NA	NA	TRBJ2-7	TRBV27	TGTGCCAGCAGTTCTTCCGACAGGCCCTACGAGCAGTACTTC	CASSSSDRPYEQYF